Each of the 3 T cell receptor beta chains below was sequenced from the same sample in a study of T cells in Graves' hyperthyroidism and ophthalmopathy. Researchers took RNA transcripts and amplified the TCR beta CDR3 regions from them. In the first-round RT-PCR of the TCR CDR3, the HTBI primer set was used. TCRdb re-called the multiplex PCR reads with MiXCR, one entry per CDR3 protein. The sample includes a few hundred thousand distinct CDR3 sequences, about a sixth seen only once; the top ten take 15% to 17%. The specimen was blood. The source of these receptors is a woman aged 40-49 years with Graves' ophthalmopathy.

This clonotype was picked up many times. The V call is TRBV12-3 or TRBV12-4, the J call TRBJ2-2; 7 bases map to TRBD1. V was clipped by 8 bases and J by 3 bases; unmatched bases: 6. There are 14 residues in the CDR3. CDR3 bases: TGTGCCAGCTCCCGGGACAGCGACACCGGGGAGCTGTTTTTT. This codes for CASSRDSDTGELFF.

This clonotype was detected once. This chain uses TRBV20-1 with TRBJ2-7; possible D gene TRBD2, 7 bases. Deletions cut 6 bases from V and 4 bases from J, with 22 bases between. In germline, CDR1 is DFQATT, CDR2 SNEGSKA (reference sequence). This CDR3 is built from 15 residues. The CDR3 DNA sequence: TGCAGTGCCCAGGGGCGGGGGATAAATCAGTACGAGCAGTACTTC. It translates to CSAQGRGINQYEQYF.

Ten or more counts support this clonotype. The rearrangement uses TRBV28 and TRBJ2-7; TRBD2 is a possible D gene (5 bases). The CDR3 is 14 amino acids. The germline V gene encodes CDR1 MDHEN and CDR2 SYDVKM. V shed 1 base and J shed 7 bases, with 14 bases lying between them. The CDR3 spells CASSLFEGMGEQYF. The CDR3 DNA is TGTGCCAGCAGTTTATTTGAGGGCATGGGGGAGCAGTACTTC.